Sequencing of this T cell receptor beta chain was carried out in a study of T cells in Graves' hyperthyroidism and ophthalmopathy (dated by TCRdb to the late 2010s). With respect to the entire study: Peripheral blood was collected at initial diagnosis, before any treatment. In six Graves' hyperthyroidism patients, the study also compared T-cell repertoires from thyroid tissue with T-cell repertoires from blood. Following sampling, methimazole starting at 30 mg daily was given to hyperthyroidism patients, and high-dose intravenous methylprednisolone was given to ophthalmopathy patients. The roughly 100 discovery patients were randomly divided into training and test sets at a 7:3 ratio. To identify distinguishing TCR V-J signatures, a discovery cohort of 100 patients was used, comprising 43 with Graves' ophthalmopathy and roughly 60 with stable Graves' hyperthyroidism. The paper describes TCR Vbeta CDR3 sequencing of fewer than 150 peripheral blood samples, made up of 43 ophthalmopathy patients, 70 to 75 hyperthyroidism patients and 17 progressor patients. Prospective prediction of ophthalmopathy was tested in an independent validation cohort of approximately 18 hyperthyroidism patients and some 17 patients who later progressed to ophthalmopathy. The paper as a whole reports these results and caveats: No statistical method was used to fix the sample size in advance, and group allocation was not hidden from the investigators. Most expanded thyroid clonotypes (frequency above 0.001) were also detected in blood, a finding suggesting that blood repertoires may reflect thyroid immune responses. Ophthalmopathy was separated from stable hyperthyroidism by a 13 V-J signature model, with about 86% sensitivity and about 81% specificity obtained in cross-validation and 80%/75% obtained in testing. In validation, progression to ophthalmopathy was predicted by the model with nearly 71% sensitivity and 72% to 85% specificity, a median of roughly six months before onset.

CDR1 SGHTA and CDR2 FQGNSA were looked up in the germline V gene. The CDR3, from cysteine to phenylalanine, totals 15 residues. Just CDR3 DNA is preserved here, 45 bases in frame from base 1. Trimming removed 2 bases from V and 4 bases from J; the gene matches leave 7 bases unexplained. A patient counted as having stable Graves' hyperthyroidism if no progression to ophthalmopathy occurred over 18 months of follow-up. The hyperthyroidism patients were between 18 and 65 years old and newly diagnosed, with a disease duration of less than 2 months. Any patient with an uncontrolled infection, another autoimmune disease, pregnancy or lactation was excluded. Diagnoses were based on clinical symptoms, serum thyroxine and TRAb, thyroid ultrasound and orbital computed tomography. PBMCs were isolated from about 10 ml of fresh peripheral blood by Ficoll-Paque density gradient centrifugation. Trizol reagent was used to extract total RNA, and RNA quality was then checked on an Agilent 2100 Bioanalyzer.

There are many counts of this clonotype. The target of this receptor is not known. The record has no base qualities; no much larger clone is one base away. The TCR beta CDR3 regions were amplified from RNA transcripts. For the first round of RT-PCR on the TCR CDR3, the HTBI primer set was used together with the Qiagen OneStep RT-PCR kit. The libraries were constructed in a second round of multiplex PCR and then size-selected and purified. Libraries were sequenced paired-end with 100 bp reads on an Illumina HiSeq2000. As for how the authors treated the data: SOAPnuke was used to process the raw data, with reads discarded if the reads contained adapters or uncalled bases, had a mean Phred below 15, or lacked an exact constant-primer or identifier match. COPE v1.2.5 was used to merge the high-quality paired reads, and each unique nucleotide sequence was defined as a clonotype. Clonotypes were aligned to IMGT TRBV, TRBD and TRBJ reference segments using MiTCR v1.1. The analysis was restricted to V-J combinations with a frequency above 0.0001, which together covered about 99% of the repertoires. The TCS score was defined as F50 (clonal expansion) divided by E x V (chaos), with BLOSUM62-based TCRdist calculated between CDR3 peptides within each V-J. Welch's t-statistics and random forest reduced roughly 500 V-J features to about 13, which were used in a naive Bayes classifier (R e1071). The public reads were quality trimmed at Q25 with fastp and then assembled into clones with MiXCR by TCRdb, keeping productive beta chains. One record per CDR3 amino acid sequence lists the most common genes and DNA. In this record, the V and J calls reflect TCRdb's handling and not the investigators' own analysis. The table for this sample lists 550,000 to 650,000 distinct CDR3 sequences; about 15% of them were counted only once. The ten largest make up approximately 15% of the sample.

The V and J segments used are TRBV7-2 and TRBJ2-7, with 8 junctional bases fitting TRBD2. Sequenced material: blood. This receptor was identified in a middle-aged woman with Graves' hyperthyroidism. The nucleotide sequence is TGTGCCAGCAGCTTAACACTAGCGGCTTTATACGAGCAGTACTTC. Translated, this gives CASSLTLAALYEQYF.